The entry below gives a single TCR beta chain sequence along with its context. The antigen is undetermined. The data are from a study of blood T cells in healthy people across ages. Findings of the study overall: A roughly linear fall in TCR beta diversity per million T cells was seen with increasing age. Relative to aged donors, long-lived donors carried more naive CD4+ cells and displayed higher diversity.

A second PCR of roughly 7 to 11 cycles used a sample-barcoded 5' primer and a J-beta primer mix. From the 5' RACE reads, TCRdb called clonotypes with MiXCR, one entry per CDR3 protein. The sample has 1.5 million to 1.9 million distinct CDR3 sequences, approximately 43% seen once. The ends were cut back, 5 bases at V and 4 bases at J, with 21 bases in the middle. The CDR3 length is 18 residues. Germline V gives CDR1 SGHTA, CDR2 FQGNSA. The sequence was obtained from a woman aged 18-35 years in good health. This chain uses TRBV7-2 with TRBJ1-6; D not resolved. Sequencing input: blood. Written as DNA, the CDR3 is TGTGCCAGCAGCCTGGACGCCGGATTTGGGGATTATAATTCACCCCTCCACTTT. This encodes CASSLDAGFGDYNSPLHF. Full variable domain (outside the CDR3, taken from reference TRBV7-2 and TRBJ1-6): GAGVSQSPSNKVTEKGKDVELRCDPISGHTALYWYRQSLGQGLEFLIYFQGNSAPDKSGLPSDRFSAERTGGSVSTLTIQRTQQEDSAVYLCASSLDAGFGDYNSPLHFGNGTRLTVT.